This TCR beta chain was recovered during a study of OX40 agonist ivuxolimab in advanced cancers. On the study more broadly: With a range of about 20 to 79, age averaged 60 years, and around 80% were male.

Study-wide points: Averaged across samples, CD8+ T cells carried more expanded clones than CD4+ did.

The CDR3 extends over 12 amino acids. Germline CDR1 reads MDHEN; CDR2 reads SYDVKM. V was pared by 5 bases and J by 4 bases, with 2 bases of the junction left unmatched. Using immunoSEQ multiplex PCR, the repertoire was profiled, and TCRdb retains in-frame clones only, with some absent. The sample includes around 80,000 clones, approximately 80% of them seen just once. A word on this clone: Its cognate antigen is unknown.

Sequenced material: CD4+ or CD8+ T cells sorted from blood, taken in a trial of the OX40 agonist ivuxolimab. The chain uses TRBV28 and TRBJ2-7; 7 positions match TRBD1. This receptor was taken from an adult with an advanced solid tumor such as melanoma, head and neck, liver or kidney cancer. CDR3 nucleotides: TGTGCCAGCAGTCTGACAGGGTACGAGCAGTACTTC. Its translation: CASSLTGYEQYF.